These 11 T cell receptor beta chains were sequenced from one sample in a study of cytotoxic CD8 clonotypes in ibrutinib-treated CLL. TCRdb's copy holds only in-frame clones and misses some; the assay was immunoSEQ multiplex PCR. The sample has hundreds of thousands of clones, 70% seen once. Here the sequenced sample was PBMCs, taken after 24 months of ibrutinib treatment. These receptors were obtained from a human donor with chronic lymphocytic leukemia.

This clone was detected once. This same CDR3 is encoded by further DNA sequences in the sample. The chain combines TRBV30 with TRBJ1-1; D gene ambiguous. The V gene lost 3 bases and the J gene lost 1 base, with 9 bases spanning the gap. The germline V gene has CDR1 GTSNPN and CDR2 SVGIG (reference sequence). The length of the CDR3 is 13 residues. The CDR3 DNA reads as TGTGCCTGGAGCCCTCGGGGGAACACTGAAGCTTTCTTT. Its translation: CAWSPRGNTEAFF.

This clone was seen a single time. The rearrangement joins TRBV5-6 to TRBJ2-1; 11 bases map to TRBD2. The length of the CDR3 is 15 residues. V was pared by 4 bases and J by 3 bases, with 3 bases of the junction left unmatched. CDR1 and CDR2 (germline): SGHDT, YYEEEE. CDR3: CASSEGLADYNEQFF. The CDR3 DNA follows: TGTGCCAGCAGCGAGGGACTAGCGGACTACAATGAGCAGTTCTTC.

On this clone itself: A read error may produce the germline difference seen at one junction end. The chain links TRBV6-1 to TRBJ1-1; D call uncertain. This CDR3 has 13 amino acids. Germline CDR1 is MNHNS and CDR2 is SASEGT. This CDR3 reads CASSENQITEAFF. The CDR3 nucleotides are TGTGCCAGCAGTGAAAACCAGATTACTGAGGCTTTCTTT.

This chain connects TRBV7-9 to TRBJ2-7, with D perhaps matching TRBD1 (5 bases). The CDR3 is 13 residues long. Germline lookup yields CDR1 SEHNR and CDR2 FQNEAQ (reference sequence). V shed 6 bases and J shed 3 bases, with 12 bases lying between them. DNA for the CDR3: TGTGCCAGCAGGCCATCAGGGTTCTACGAGCAGTACTTC. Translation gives CASRPSGFYEQYF.

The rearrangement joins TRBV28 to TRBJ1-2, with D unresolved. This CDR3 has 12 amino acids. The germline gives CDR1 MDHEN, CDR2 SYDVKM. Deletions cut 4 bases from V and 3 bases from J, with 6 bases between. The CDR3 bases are TGTGCCAGCAGTTCCTGGGACTATGGCTACACCTTC. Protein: CASSSWDYGYTF.

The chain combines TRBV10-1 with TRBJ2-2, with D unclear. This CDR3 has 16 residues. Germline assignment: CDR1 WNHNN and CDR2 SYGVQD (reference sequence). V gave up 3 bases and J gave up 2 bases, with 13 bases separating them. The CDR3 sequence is CASSDPRSLNTGELFF. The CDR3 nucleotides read TGCGCCAGCAGTGACCCTCGGTCACTTAACACCGGGGAGCTGTTTTTT.

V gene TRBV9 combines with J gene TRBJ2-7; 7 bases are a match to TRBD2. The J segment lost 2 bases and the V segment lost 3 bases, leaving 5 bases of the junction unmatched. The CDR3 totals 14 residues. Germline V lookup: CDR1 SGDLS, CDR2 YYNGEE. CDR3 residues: CASSAWDYPYEQYF. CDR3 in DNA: TGTGCCAGCAGCGCTTGGGACTACCCCTACGAGCAGTACTTC.

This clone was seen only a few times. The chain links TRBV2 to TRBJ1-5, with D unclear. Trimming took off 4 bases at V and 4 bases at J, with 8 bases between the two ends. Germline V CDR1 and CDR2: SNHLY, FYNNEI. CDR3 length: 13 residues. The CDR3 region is CASSGRYNQPQHF. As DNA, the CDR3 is TGTGCCAGCAGTGGTAGGTATAATCAGCCCCAGCATTTT.

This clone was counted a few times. CDR3: CASSLEPGGSYEQYF. The CDR3 region has the DNA TGTGCCAGCAGCTTAGAGCCCGGGGGTTCCTACGAGCAGTACTTC. The chain recombines TRBV7-9 with TRBJ2-7; D possibly corresponds to TRBD2 (6 bases). CDR3 size: 15 residues. Germline loops: CDR1 SEHNR, CDR2 FQNEAQ (reference sequence). Trimming took off 1 base at V and 1 base at J, with 11 bases between the two ends.

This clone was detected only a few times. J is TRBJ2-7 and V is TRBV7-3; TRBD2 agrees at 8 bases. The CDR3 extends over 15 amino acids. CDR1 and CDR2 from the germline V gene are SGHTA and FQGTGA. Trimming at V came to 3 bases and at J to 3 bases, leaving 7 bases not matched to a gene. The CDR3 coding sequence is TGTGCCAGCAGCTTGGCCAAGACTAGCGTCTACGAGCAGTACTTC. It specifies CASSLAKTSVYEQYF.

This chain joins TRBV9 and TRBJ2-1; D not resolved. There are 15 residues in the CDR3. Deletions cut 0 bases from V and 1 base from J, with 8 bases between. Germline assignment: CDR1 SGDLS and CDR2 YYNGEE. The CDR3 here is CASSVEPVSYNEQFF. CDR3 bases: TGTGCCAGCAGCGTAGAGCCTGTATCCTACAATGAGCAGTTCTTC.